Below, one T cell receptor beta chain is given with its context. Its antigen is still unknown. This sample was taken from a study of cytotoxic CD8 clonotypes in ibrutinib-treated CLL. Looking at the study overall: Complete response was seen in 2 patients and partial in roughly 25; some 12 progressed and about 14 stayed remitted after a median around 68 months.

Repertoires were generated with immunoSEQ multiplex PCR, while TCRdb's copy carries only in-frame clones and drops some. The sample yields about 130,000 clones, about 85% seen once. Germline V gene lookup returns CDR1 MRHNA and CDR2 SNTAGT. Deletions cut 6 bases from V and 2 bases from J, with 9 bases between. The CDR3 totals 13 residues. Study outcomes and limitations: Clonality was higher at baseline than in age-matched healthy donors and tracked circulating CD8+ T-cell counts.

The chain links TRBV6-4 to TRBJ2-3, with D hard to call. Specimen: PBMCs, collected after 24 months of ibrutinib treatment. This TCR was recovered from a human donor with chronic lymphocytic leukemia. The DNA for the CDR3 is TGTGCCAGCAGGAGACTCCTCACAGATACGCAGTATTTT. This translates into CASRRLLTDTQYF.